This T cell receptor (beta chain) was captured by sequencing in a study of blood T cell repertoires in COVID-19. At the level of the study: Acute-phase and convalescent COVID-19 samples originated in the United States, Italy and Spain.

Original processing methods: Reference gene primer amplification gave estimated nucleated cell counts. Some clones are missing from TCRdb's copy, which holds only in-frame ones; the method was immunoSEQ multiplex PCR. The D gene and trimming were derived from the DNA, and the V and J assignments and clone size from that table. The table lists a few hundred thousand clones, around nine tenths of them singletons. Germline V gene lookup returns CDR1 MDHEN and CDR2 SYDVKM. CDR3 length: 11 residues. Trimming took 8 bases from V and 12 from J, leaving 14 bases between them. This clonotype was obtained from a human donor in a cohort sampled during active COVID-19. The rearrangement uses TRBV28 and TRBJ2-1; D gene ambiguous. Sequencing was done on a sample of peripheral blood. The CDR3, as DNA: TGTGCCAGCGCTAGACCCGGTTGGCAGTTCTTC. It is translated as CASARPGWQFF.